This TCR beta chain was sequenced during a study of blood T cell repertoires in COVID-19. Looking at the study overall: The samples span acute and convalescent COVID-19 from the United States, Italy and Spain. From T cells, B-cell-depleted T cells, or PBMCs came the material, which was cDNA or gDNA.

Germline lookup yields CDR1 SGHVS and CDR2 FNYEAQ. The CDR3 is made up of 15 amino acids. V lost 2 bases, J lost 0 bases, and 8 bases lay in between. Per the original methods: From reference gene primer amplification, estimates of nucleated cell counts were derived. Clones were sequenced by immunoSEQ multiplex PCR, and TCRdb holds only the in-frame ones, with some missing. That table is the source of V, J and clone size, and D and trimming were worked out from the DNA. The table includes just over 650,000 clones, around 90% detected once. The source material was peripheral blood. This clonotype was obtained from a woman under 30 with acute or convalescent COVID-19. The rearrangement links TRBV7-6 to TRBJ1-3; D unclear. The chain's CDR3 is CASSLSKSSGNTIYF. Here the CDR3 DNA reads TGTGCCAGCAGCTTAAGTAAGAGCTCTGGAAACACCATATATTTT.